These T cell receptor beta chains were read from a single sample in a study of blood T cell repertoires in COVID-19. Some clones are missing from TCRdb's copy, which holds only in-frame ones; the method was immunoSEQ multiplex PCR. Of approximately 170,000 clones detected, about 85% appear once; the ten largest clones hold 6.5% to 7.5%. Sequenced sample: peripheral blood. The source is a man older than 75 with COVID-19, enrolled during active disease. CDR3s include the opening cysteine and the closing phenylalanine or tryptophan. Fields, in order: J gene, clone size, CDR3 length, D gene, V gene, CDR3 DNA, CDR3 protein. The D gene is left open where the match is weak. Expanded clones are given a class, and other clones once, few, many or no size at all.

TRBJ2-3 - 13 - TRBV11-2 TGTGCCAGCAGCATCTCCTATGGAGATACGCAGTATTTT CASSISYGDTQYF
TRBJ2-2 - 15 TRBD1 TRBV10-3 TGTGCCATCAGTCCGGGACAGAAGAACACCGGGGAGCTGTTTTTT CAISPGQKNTGELFF
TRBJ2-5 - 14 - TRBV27 TGTGCCAGCACTGGAGGGGAAAACCGGGTGACCCAGTACTTC CASTGGENRVTQYF
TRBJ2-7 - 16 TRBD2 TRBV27 TGTGCCAGCAGTCAAGGGACTAGCGGGGCCCCCTACGAGCAGTACTTC CASSQGTSGAPYEQYF
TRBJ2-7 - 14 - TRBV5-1 TGCGCCAGCAGCCGGGCCGGGGAGACCAACGAGCAGTACTTC CASSRAGETNEQYF
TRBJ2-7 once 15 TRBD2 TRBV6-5 TGTGCCAGCAGTTATAGCGGGGCCGGCTCCTACGAGCAGTACTTC CASSYSGAGSYEQYF
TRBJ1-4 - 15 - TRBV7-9 TGTGCCAGCAGCTTAGGTGCAGGGGCTAATGAAAAACTGTTTTTT CASSLGAGANEKLFF
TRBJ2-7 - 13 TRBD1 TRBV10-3 TGTGCCATCAGTGAGGGACAGGGCGACGAGCAGTACTTC CAISEGQGDEQYF
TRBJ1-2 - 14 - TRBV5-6 TGTGCCAGCAGCGCGGGCTTGACAGGCTATGGCTACACCTTC CASSAGLTGYGYTF
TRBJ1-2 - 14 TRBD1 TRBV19 TGTGCCAGTACCGAGAAATACAGGGGAGACGGCTACACCTTC CASTEKYRGDGYTF
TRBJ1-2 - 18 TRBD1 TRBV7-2 TGTGCCAGCAGCTTAGCGAGTAGGGGGACAGGGAAGAACTATGGCTACACCTTC CASSLASRGTGKNYGYTF
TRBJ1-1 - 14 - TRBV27 TGTGCCAGCAGCCCTAACGGTGTCTCCTCTGAAGCTTTCTTT CASSPNGVSSEAFF
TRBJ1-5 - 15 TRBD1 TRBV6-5 TGTGCCAGCAGAGCGGACAGGGATAGCAATCAGCCCCAGCATTTT CASRADRDSNQPQHF
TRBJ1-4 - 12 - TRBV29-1 TGCAGCGTTGCTTCGTCTAATGAAAAACTGTTTTTT CSVASSNEKLFF
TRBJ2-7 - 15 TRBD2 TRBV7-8 TGTGCCAGCAGCTTAGCTAGCGGGTTCTCCTACGAGCAGTACTTC CASSLASGFSYEQYF
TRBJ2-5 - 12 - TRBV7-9 TGTGCCAGCAGCTTCCCGGGTGGGACCCAGTACTTC CASSFPGGTQYF
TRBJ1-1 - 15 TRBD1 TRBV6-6 TGTGCCAGCAGTTACTCGATCCCGGGACAGGGACAAGCTTTCTTT CASSYSIPGQGQAFF
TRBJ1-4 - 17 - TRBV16 TGTGCCAGCAGCCGATCAATTGAACAAGCAACTAATGAAAAACTGTTTTTT CASSRSIEQATNEKLFF
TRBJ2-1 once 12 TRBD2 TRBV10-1 TGCGCCAGCAGCCTAGCGGGGGGGGAGCAGTTCTTC CASSLAGGEQFF
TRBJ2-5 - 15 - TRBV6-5 TGTGCCAGCAGCGGTCTGGACAAAGGTTTGGGGACCCAGTACTTC CASSGLDKGLGTQYF
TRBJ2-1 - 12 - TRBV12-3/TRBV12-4 TGTGCCAGCAGTCCTGATAGCGGAGAGCAGTTCTTC CASSPDSGEQFF
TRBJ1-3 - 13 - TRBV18 TGTGCCAGCTCACCGGGAGCGGGAGACACCATATATTTT CASSPGAGDTIYF
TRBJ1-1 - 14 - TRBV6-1 TGTGCCAGCAGTGATTGGCAGGGGAACACTGAAGCTTTCTTT CASSDWQGNTEAFF
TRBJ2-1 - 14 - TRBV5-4 TGTGCCAGCAGGAAATCAGGGTCGCCCAATGAGCAGTTCTTC CASRKSGSPNEQFF
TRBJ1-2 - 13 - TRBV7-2 TGTGCCAGCAGCTCGAGAGGGCGACATGGCTACACCTTC CASSSRGRHGYTF
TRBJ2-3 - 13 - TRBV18 TGTGCCAGCCCTCCTCCGGGCACAGATACGCAGTATTTT CASPPPGTDTQYF
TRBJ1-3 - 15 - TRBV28 TGTGCCAGCAGTTCCACAGGGAGCTCTGGAAACACCATATATTTT CASSSTGSSGNTIYF
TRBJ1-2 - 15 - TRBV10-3 TGTGCCATCAGTGAGTCAGAAGGGGAGGACTATGGCTACACCTTC CAISESEGEDYGYTF
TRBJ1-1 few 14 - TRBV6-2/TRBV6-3 TGTGCCAGCAGTTTGCAGGGCACCAGCGCTGAAGCTTTCTTT CASSLQGTSAEAFF
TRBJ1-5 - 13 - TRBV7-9 TGTGCCACTTCACGAGGAGGCAATCAGCCCCAGCATTTT CATSRGGNQPQHF
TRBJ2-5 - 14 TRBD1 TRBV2 TGTGCCAGCAGTGGGGGGACAGTCCAAGAGACCCAGTACTTC CASSGGTVQETQYF
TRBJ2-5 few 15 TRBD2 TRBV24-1 TGTGCCACCATGGGACTAGCGGTGAACCAAGAGACCCAGTACTTC CATMGLAVNQETQYF
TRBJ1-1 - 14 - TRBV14 TGTGCCAGCAGTCTCGGGTGGTCGTCCCCCGAAGCTTTCTTT CASSLGWSSPEAFF
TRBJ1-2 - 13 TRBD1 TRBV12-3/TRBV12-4 TGTGCCAGCAGTACGGGACAGGGGTATGGCTACACCTTC CASSTGQGYGYTF
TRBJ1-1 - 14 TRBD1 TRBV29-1 TGCAGCGTTGGTCGCCCGACAGGGGGAACTGAAGCTTTCTTT CSVGRPTGGTEAFF
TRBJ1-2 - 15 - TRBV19 TGTGCCAGTAGTGTATACAGGGCTACTAACTATGGCTACACCTTC CASSVYRATNYGYTF
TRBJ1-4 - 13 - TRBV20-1 TGCAGTGCTAGTGAGCGGTACGGAGAAAAACTGTTTTTT CSASERYGEKLFF
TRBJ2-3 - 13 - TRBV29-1 TGCAGCGTTGAAAGGAGGGCGGGAGATACGCAGTATTTT CSVERRAGDTQYF
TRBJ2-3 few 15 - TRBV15 TGTGCCACCAGCGGGGAGAGGGGGAGCACAGATACGCAGTATTTT CATSGERGSTDTQYF
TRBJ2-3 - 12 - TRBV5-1 TGCGCCAGCAGCGTAAATACAGATACGCAGTATTTT CASSVNTDTQYF
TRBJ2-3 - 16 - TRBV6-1 TGTGCCAGCAGTGAAGGGGCGGGGGCCCTCACAGATACGCAGTATTTT CASSEGAGALTDTQYF
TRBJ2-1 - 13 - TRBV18 TGTGCCAGCTCACCATACAGGGCCAATGAGCAGTTCTTC CASSPYRANEQFF
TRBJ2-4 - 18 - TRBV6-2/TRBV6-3 TGTGCCAGCAGTTACGATTTGGACAGATACCTAGCCAAAAACATTCAGTACTTC CASSYDLDRYLAKNIQYF
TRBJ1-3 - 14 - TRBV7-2 TGTGCCAGCAGCACACAGGGTTCTGGAAACACCATATATTTT CASSTQGSGNTIYF
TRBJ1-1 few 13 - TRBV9 TGTGCCAGCAGCCCTCAGGGGACCACTGAAGCTTTCTTT CASSPQGTTEAFF
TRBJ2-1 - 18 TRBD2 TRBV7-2 TGTGCCAGCAGCTTCCCCAGGAGGGCTAGCGGACGTTACAATGAGCAGTTCTTC CASSFPRRASGRYNEQFF
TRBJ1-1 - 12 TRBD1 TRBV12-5 TGTGCTAGTGGTTTGGAGGACAGGGCGGCTTTCTTT CASGLEDRAAFF
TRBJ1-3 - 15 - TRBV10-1 TGCGCCAGCAGCGCCACGGGATCGGGCGGAAACACCATATATTTT CASSATGSGGNTIYF
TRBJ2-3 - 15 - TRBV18 TGTGCCAGCTCACCAACCCAGGGAAGCACAGATACGCAGTATTTT CASSPTQGSTDTQYF
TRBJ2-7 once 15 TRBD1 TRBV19 TGTGCCAGTAGTGTTACCGGGACAGGGGTCGACGAGCAGTACTTC CASSVTGTGVDEQYF
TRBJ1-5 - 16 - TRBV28 TGTGCCAGCGCCACACTCCAGGGATATAGCAATCAGCCCCAGCATTTT CASATLQGYSNQPQHF